This T cell receptor beta chain appears in the sequencing data of a study of blood T cell repertoires in COVID-19. For the study at large: There were acute and convalescent COVID-19 samples, and they came from the United States, Italy and Spain. From T cells, B-cell-depleted T cells, or PBMCs came the material, which was cDNA or gDNA.

Across about two dozen US areas, participants ranged in age from about 18 to 90 years. Each participant's cohort was designated according to participant-reported clinical history. The method was immunoSEQ multiplex PCR; TCRdb's version includes in-frame clones alone and lacks a portion of them. The sample shows about 270,000 clones, just over 90% of them seen only once. V lost 1 base to trimming and J lost 3 bases, with 10 bases between them. Germline V gives CDR1 LGHDT, CDR2 YNNKEL (reference sequence). The CDR3 is made up of 15 amino acids. J is TRBJ2-1 and V is TRBV3-1 (or the pseudogene TRBV3-2); no firm D call. Sequenced input: PBMCs or T cells enriched from blood (not recorded which). This receptor was taken from a woman between 40 and 55 years old with acute COVID-19. The CDR3 reads CASSQGKLFYNEQFF. In DNA form, the CDR3 reads TGTGCCAGCAGCCAAGGGAAACTATTCTACAATGAGCAGTTCTTC.